This TCR beta chain is drawn from a study of T cell responses to AZD1222 COVID-19 vaccine. Points from the study as a whole: Close to half of all spike-specific TCRs reportedly target regions of the variants that are unmutated. At 160-218 and 743-854, vaccine-associated CD4 TCRs were dominant, and they spanned spike. Among those given AZD1222, only six were seropositive at baseline. All repertoire sampling was performed exclusively after the peak T cell response.

Measured with immunoSEQ multiplex PCR; TCRdb has only the in-frame clones, and not every one. The profile shows some 120,000 clones, 85% to 90% of them singletons. Details on this clone: Antigen: not known.

The TCR comes from an adult in good health. This specimen was peripheral blood, taken on day 0 of AZD1222 vaccination.

Here the CDR3 DNA reads TGTGCCTGGAGTCGGCGGGACAGAATGGCTGAAGCTTTCTTT. Amino acids: CAWSRRDRMAEAFF. The chain uses TRBV30 and TRBJ1-1; 7 nucleotides line up with TRBD1. The CDR3 contains 14 residues. The germline CDR1 and CDR2 sequences are GTSNPN and SVGIG (reference sequence). The junction had 9 bases not matched to a gene; V was cut back by 2 bases and J by 6 bases.